This TCR beta chain was found in a study of blood T cells in healthy people across ages (dated by TCRdb to 2014 to 2015). Notes on the research overall: In model experiments, template switching captured roughly one uniquely barcoded TCR beta cDNA molecule for every two T cells. Using deep sequencing normalized with unique cDNA molecular identifiers, the study measured how TCR beta repertoire diversity changes with age. Four age groups were formed from the donors: young (average 16 years), middle-aged (around 39), aged (about 68) and long-lived (more than 75). To avoid experimental bias, donors of different ages were distributed randomly across sequencing lanes. Using the same blood draw, the study looked at two additional independent replicas of 1 million unique cDNA reads for two donors, one aged 18 to 30 and the other aged 80 or older.

CDR1 and CDR2 are read off the germline V gene (reference sequence) as DFQATT and SNEGSKA. Reading from cysteine to phenylalanine, the CDR3 counts 11 amino acids. Only the CDR3 DNA is retained, 33 bases long and in frame from the first base. Trimming costs V 5 bases and J 3 bases, and their ends lie 6 bases apart. The paper's findings and limits, for the study overall: Observed TCR beta diversity per million T cells fell roughly linearly with age, and a significant reduction was already apparent by age approximately 41. Estimates of total diversity based on one million sequenced T cells were regarded as lower bounds and as underestimates. Compared with the aged group, the long-lived group had more naive CD4+ T cells, fewer expanded clones and increased TCR diversity, a pattern suggesting age selection. Since profiling was done on bulk unsorted PBMCs, naive and antigen-experienced compartments could not be conclusively compared. Donor CMV infection status was unknown, potentially confounding age-related changes in expanded clonotypes. A strong correlation was found between observed TCR beta diversity and the percentage of naive T cells measured by flow cytometry.

Preparation of the library involved 5' RACE. Sequencing took place on an Illumina HiSeq 2500. A second PCR of roughly 7 to 11 cycles was run with a J-beta primer mix and a sample-barcoded 5' primer. Each TCR beta cDNA molecule received a unique molecular identifier from a template-switch 5' adaptor carrying 12 random nucleotides. At least 2.5 million CDR3-containing paired-end reads were obtained from each sample. All of the RNA was converted into first-strand cDNA using the Mint cDNA synthesis kit, with a TRBC-specific oligonucleotide serving as the primer. All cDNA was treated with uracil-DNA glycosylase and then went through a first 18-cycle PCR with the universal primers M1SS and BC2_uni_R. Per the original workflow: Each sample was normalized by randomly selecting 1 million high-quality reads, each carrying a distinct molecular identifier. Instead of being binned into consensus sequences, reads with shared molecular identifiers were discarded. MiTCR, run with a Q25 quality threshold and the strictest error-elimination algorithm, handled CDR3 identification, clonotype clustering and error correction. Lower-bound total TCR beta diversity was estimated with a nonparametric unseen species model using Euler transformation. TCRdb itself trimmed the public reads at Q25 with fastp, ran MiXCR and retained productive beta chains. Rows are combined by CDR3 protein, so each entry shows the most common genes and DNA. The V and J calls shown here were made by TCRdb, not taken from the authors' results. Counted in this sample were 2 million or so distinct CDR3 sequences; around 50% of them appeared once. The top ten clones comprise 2.1% of the sample.

Systemically healthy Caucasian individuals from Russia, some 36 in total and aged about 6 to 100 years, were included as donors. Each donor gave ten milliliters of peripheral blood, collected into EDTA-treated Vacutainer tubes. PBMCs were isolated by Ficoll-Paque density-gradient centrifugation, with at least 7 million obtained per sample. Trizol reagent was used to extract total RNA from PBMCs, with at least 5 micrograms per sample. Naive CD45RAhigh/CD27high T cell percentages were measured by flow cytometry on a PBMC aliquot from every donor. To note about this clonotype: What antigen it recognizes has not been identified. No much larger clone is present one base from it, and per-base qualities are unavailable.

The sequencing input was blood. The TCR comes from a woman aged 40 to 50 in good health. This chain is built from TRBV20-1 and TRBJ2-3, with the D gene too uncertain to name. The CDR3 protein: CSAGMTDTQYF. The sequenced DNA: TGCAGTGCTGGGATGACAGATACGCAGTATTTT.